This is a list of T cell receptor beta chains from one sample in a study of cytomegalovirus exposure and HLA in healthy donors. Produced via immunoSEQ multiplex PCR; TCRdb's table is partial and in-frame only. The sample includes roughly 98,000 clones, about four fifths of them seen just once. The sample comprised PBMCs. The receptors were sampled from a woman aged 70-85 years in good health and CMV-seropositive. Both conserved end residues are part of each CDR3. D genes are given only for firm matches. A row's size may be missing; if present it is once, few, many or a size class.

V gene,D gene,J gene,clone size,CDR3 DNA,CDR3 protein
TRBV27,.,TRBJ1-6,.,TGTGCCAGCAGTTTATGGGCAGGGGAATATAATTCACCCCTCCACTTT,CASSLWAGEYNSPLHF
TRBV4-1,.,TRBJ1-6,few,TGCGCCAGCAGCCAAGATGGTAACAGTTATAATTCACCCCTCCACTTT,CASSQDGNSYNSPLHF
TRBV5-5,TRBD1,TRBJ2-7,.,TGTGCCAGCAGCGGAACATTTACGGACAGGGTGATTGCCTACGAGCAGTACTTC,CASSGTFTDRVIAYEQYF
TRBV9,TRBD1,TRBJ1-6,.,TGTGCCAGCAGCGGACAGGGCCTTGATTCACCCCTCCACTTT,CASSGQGLDSPLHF
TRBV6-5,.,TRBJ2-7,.,TGTGCCAGCAGTTACTCGAGGGTATACGAGCAGTACTTC,CASSYSRVYEQYF
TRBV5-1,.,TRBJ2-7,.,TGCGCCAGCAGCTTGGCCGGGGGGCCAACATACGAGCAGTACTTC,CASSLAGGPTYEQYF
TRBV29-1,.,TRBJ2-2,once,TGCAGCGTTCCGATTTGGGCAGCGAACACCGGGGAGCTGTTTTTT,CSVPIWAANTGELFF
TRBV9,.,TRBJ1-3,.,TGTGCCAGCAGCCTTCGGGGGGATTATGGTGGAAACACCATATATTTT,CASSLRGDYGGNTIYF
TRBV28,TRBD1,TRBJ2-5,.,TGTGCCAGCAGTTTATGGTCGGGACAGCGAGGGGAGACCCAGTACTTC,CASSLWSGQRGETQYF
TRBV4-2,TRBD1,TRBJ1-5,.,TGTGCCAGCATCCAAGATGCCGACAGGGTTCAGCCCCAGCATTTT,CASIQDADRVQPQHF
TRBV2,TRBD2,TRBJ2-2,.,TGTGCCAGTTTCCCGGGACTAGCGGGGACCGGGGAGCTGTTTTTT,CASFPGLAGTGELFF
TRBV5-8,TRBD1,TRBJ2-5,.,TGTGCCAGCAGCTTGGGGAGGACAGGGGGCGTAGAGACCCAGTACTTC,CASSLGRTGGVETQYF
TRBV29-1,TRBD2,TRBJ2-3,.,TGCAGCGTTGCCGGGACTAGCGTTGGTATAGATACGCAGTATTTT,CSVAGTSVGIDTQYF
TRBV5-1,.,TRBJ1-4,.,TGCGCCAGCAGCTTGCAGGGAACTAATGAAAAACTGTTTTTT,CASSLQGTNEKLFF
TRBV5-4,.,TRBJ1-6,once,TGTGCCAGCAGCTTAAATGGAGTAGACAATTCACCCCTCCACTTT,CASSLNGVDNSPLHF
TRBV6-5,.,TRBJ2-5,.,TGTGCCAGCAGTCGCGGGTTGGAGACCCAGTACTTC,CASSRGLETQYF
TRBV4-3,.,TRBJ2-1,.,TGCGCCAGCAGCCAAGATCGAGACTACCAACTGCAGTTCTTC,CASSQDRDYQLQFF
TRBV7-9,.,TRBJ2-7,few,TGTTCCAGCAGCCATCGGACAGAGTTCTACGAGCAGTACTTC,CSSSHRTEFYEQYF
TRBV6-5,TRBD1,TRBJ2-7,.,TGTGCCAGCAGTTACTCAGGACAGGGCAGGGAGCAGTACTTC,CASSYSGQGREQYF
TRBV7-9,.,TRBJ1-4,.,TGTGCCAGCAGCCCCTACTGGACAGCAAACGAAAAACTGTTTTTT,CASSPYWTANEKLFF
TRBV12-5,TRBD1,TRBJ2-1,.,TGTGCTAGTGGGACAGGGGTGGGTGAGCAGTTCTTC,CASGTGVGEQFF
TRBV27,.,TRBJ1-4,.,TGTGCCAGTAAAAACGGGGGGCCCGGGGAAAAACTGTTTTTT,CASKNGGPGEKLFF
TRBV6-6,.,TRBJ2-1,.,TGTGCCAGCAGTTACTCGGGGAGCGAGCAGTTCTTC,CASSYSGSEQFF
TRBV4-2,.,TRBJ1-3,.,TGTGCCAGCAGCTTATCCGGGGGATCCGGAAACACCATATATTTT,CASSLSGGSGNTIYF
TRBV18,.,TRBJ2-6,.,TGTGCCAGCTCACCAGCCAGGCCCTCTGGGGCCAACGTCCTGACTTTC,CASSPARPSGANVLTF
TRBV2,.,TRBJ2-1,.,TGTGCCAGCAGTGAAGCGGGCACGAGCTCCTACAATGAGCAGTTCTTC,CASSEAGTSSYNEQFF
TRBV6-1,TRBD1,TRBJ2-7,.,TGTGCCAGTGTCATGGGACAGGACGTATACGAGCAGTACTTC,CASVMGQDVYEQYF
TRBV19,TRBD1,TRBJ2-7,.,TGTGCCAGTAGTATCGGACAGGGGGGCTCCTACGAGCAGTACTTC,CASSIGQGGSYEQYF
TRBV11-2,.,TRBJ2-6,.,TGTGCCAGCAGCTTAGATAAGAGCCAAGCCCCCTCTGGGGCCAACGTCCTGACTTTC,CASSLDKSQAPSGANVLTF
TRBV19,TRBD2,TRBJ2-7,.,TGTGCCAGTAGTAAAACCGGGACTAGCGGCTCCTACGAGCAGTACTTC,CASSKTGTSGSYEQYF
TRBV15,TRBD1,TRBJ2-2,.,TGTGCCACCAGCCGGGACAGGGGAGGTTTAGAGGAGCTGTTTTTT,CATSRDRGGLEELFF
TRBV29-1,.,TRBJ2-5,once,TGCAGCGTTGCTCCCCGGTTACGAGAGACCCAGTACTTC,CSVAPRLRETQYF
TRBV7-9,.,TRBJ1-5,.,TGTGCCAGCAGTCTAGGCAGCTTAGGACCCCAGCATTTT,CASSLGSLGPQHF
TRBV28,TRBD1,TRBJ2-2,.,TGTGCCAGCAGTTTATATGGACAGGGATACACCGGGGAGCTGTTTTTT,CASSLYGQGYTGELFF
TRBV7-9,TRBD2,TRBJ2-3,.,TGTGCCAGCAGCTTAGCGCTTAGCGGGGCCGATACGCAGTATTTT,CASSLALSGADTQYF
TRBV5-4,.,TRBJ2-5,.,TGTGCCAGCAGCCTCGGACAGCAAGAGACCCAGTACTTC,CASSLGQQETQYF
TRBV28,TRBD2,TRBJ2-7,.,TGTGCCAGCAGTTTAGCAGCGGGAGTTCGGGAGCAGTACTTC,CASSLAAGVREQYF
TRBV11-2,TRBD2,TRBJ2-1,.,TGTGCCAGCAGCGACCTACGTCTAGCGGGCGACAATGAGCAGTTCTTC,CASSDLRLAGDNEQFF
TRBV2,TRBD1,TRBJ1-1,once,TGTGCCAGCAGTGCTTACAGGGGGCGCGGGCAAGCTTTCTTT,CASSAYRGRGQAFF
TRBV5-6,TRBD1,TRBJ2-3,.,TGTGCCAGCAGCTTAGGGACAGGGGTAGGAGATACGCAGTATTTT,CASSLGTGVGDTQYF